This is a list of T cell receptor beta chains from one sample in a study of beta chain features in type 1 diabetes. Libraries were prepared by immunoSEQ multiplex PCR; TCRdb keeps only in-frame clonotypes and omits some of them. The sample shows about 710,000 clones, around 15% of them seen only once. Material: naive CD4+ T cells from blood. The receptors stem from a man between 18 and 35 years old with type 1 diabetes. The CDR3 runs from the conserved cysteine through the conserved F or W. Each record gives: CDR3 DNA, CDR3 protein, D gene, clone size, J gene, V gene. A D gene is named only where the DNA matches it firmly. The size of a clone is reported for some rows only, either as once, few or many, or as a class for expanded clones.

TGCGCCAGCAGCATGGGGACAGGGAACTATGGCTACACCTTC | CASSMGTGNYGYTF | TRBD1 | few | TRBJ1-2 | TRBV5-1
TGTGCCAGCAGTTCGTCGGGGACCTATGGCTACACCTTC | CASSSSGTYGYTF | NA | NA | TRBJ1-2 | TRBV5-6
TGCAGCGCACACACAGGGGTATATGGTACGCAGTATTTT | CSAHTGVYGTQYF | TRBD1 | few | TRBJ2-3 | TRBV29-1
TGTGCCAGCAGTTACACCCGGGACAGGGGCGAGACCCAGTACTTC | CASSYTRDRGETQYF | TRBD1 | NA | TRBJ2-5 | TRBV6-5
TGCGCCAGCAGCTTGAAGACTAGCGGTAGCACAGATACGCAGTATTTT | CASSLKTSGSTDTQYF | TRBD2 | few | TRBJ2-3 | TRBV5-1
TGCAGCGTTGGGGGACTAGCGGGGGATTACAATGAGCAGTTCTTC | CSVGGLAGDYNEQFF | TRBD2 | NA | TRBJ2-1 | TRBV29-1
TGCAGCGTTAATCAGGGGGGGCCGGAGACCCAGTACTTC | CSVNQGGPETQYF | NA | few | TRBJ2-5 | TRBV29-1
TGCGCCAGCAGCACTTTACAGGGGGCTGACAATGAGCAGTTCTTC | CASSTLQGADNEQFF | TRBD1 | NA | TRBJ2-1 | TRBV5-1
TGTGCCAGCAGCTTAGTTTCGGATCTCTCTGGAAACACCATATATTTT | CASSLVSDLSGNTIYF | NA | few | TRBJ1-3 | TRBV7-9
TGCAGTGCTAGTGAGCGGAATGAGCAGTTCTTC | CSASERNEQFF | NA | NA | TRBJ2-1 | TRBV20-1
TGTGCCAGCAGCTCTCCAGGGTACGAGCAGTACTTC | CASSSPGYEQYF | NA | NA | TRBJ2-7 | TRBV7-9
TGTGCCAGCAGCTTAGGGTCGGGGGGCTTGAGTCAGCCCCAGCATTTT | CASSLGSGGLSQPQHF | NA | NA | TRBJ1-5 | TRBV7-9
TGTGCCAGCAGCTTCCGCTGGGGGGAAAGGGAAAATGAGCAGTTCTTC | CASSFRWGERENEQFF | NA | few | TRBJ2-1 | TRBV7-9
TGTGCCAGTAGAAGGGTGTTTGACTATGGCTACACCTTC | CASRRVFDYGYTF | NA | once | TRBJ1-2 | TRBV19
TGCGCCAGCAGCCAAGATCTTAGGACAGGGTCTTTTTCCTACGAGCAGTACTTC | CASSQDLRTGSFSYEQYF | TRBD1 | NA | TRBJ2-7 | TRBV4-1
TGTGCCAGTAGTATATGGGGGGCCAAAAACATTCAGTACTTC | CASSIWGAKNIQYF | NA | NA | TRBJ2-4 | TRBV19
TGTGCCACCAGCAGGGATGGGAGGTACGAGCAGTACTTC | CATSRDGRYEQYF | NA | few | TRBJ2-7 | TRBV15
TGTGCCACCAGCCTACCGCAGGGAGGTTCTAACGAGCAGTACTTC | CATSLPQGGSNEQYF | NA | few | TRBJ2-7 | TRBV15
TGCGCCAGCAGGGTCTCTAGCACAGATACGCAGTATTTT | CASRVSSTDTQYF | NA | few | TRBJ2-3 | TRBV23-1
TGTGCCAGCAGCATGGGACGGACAAATCAGCCCCAGCATTTT | CASSMGRTNQPQHF | NA | few | TRBJ1-5 | TRBV9